The 6 T cell receptor beta chains below were found in one sample sequenced in a study of T cells after yellow fever vaccination. From the 5' RACE reads, TCRdb called clonotypes with MiXCR, one entry per CDR3 protein. Counted here are some 290,000 distinct CDR3 sequences, around 10% occurring once; the ten biggest clones make up 3% to 3.5%. The source material was CD4+ T cells sorted from PBMCs, sampled 45 days after the yellow fever booster vaccination. Receptors were obtained from a man aged 18 to 35 who received the YFV17D yellow fever vaccine.

This clonotype was counted ten times or more. The V and J genes are TRBV6-5 and TRBJ1-5; D call uncertain. V was trimmed by 10 bases and J by 2 bases, leaving 15 bases between them. Germline V gene lookup returns CDR1 MNHEY and CDR2 SVGAGI. The CDR3 has 14 amino acids. In nucleotides, the CDR3 is TGTGCCACCTACTGGGAGGTTGGCAATCAGCCCCAGCATTTT. Encoded protein: CATYWEVGNQPQHF.

The V gene is TRBV6-6, the J gene TRBJ1-2; TRBD1 agrees at 7 bases. CDR1 is MNHNY, CDR2 SVGAGI, per germline (reference sequence). The CDR3 is 13 amino acids. Trimming removed 2 bases from V and 8 bases from J; junction bases left unmatched: 5. The CDR3: CASSYRTGEGYTF. The CDR3 DNA sequence: TGTGCCAGCAGTTACCGAACAGGGGAAGGCTACACCTTC.

In its sample, this clonotype was seen a few times. The CDR3 spells CASSYALSGANVLTF. CDR3 in DNA: TGTGCCAGCAGTTATGCGTTGTCTGGGGCCAACGTCCTGACTTTC. The chain recombines TRBV6-2 or TRBV6-3 with TRBJ2-6; D is ambiguous. The CDR3 totals 15 residues. V was cut by 3 bases and J by 1 base, with 7 bases left in between. Germline values: CDR1 MNHEY, CDR2 SVGEGT.

This clonotype came up a few times. The chain joins TRBV2 to TRBJ2-3; a possible D gene is TRBD2 (6 bases). The length of the CDR3 is 14 residues. Trimming left V 7 bases short and J 2 bases short, with 13 bases between. Germline V lookup: CDR1 SNHLY, CDR2 FYNNEI. The CDR3 sequence: CASKGLTHTDTQYF. DNA for the CDR3: TGTGCCAGCAAAGGACTAACACACACAGATACGCAGTATTTT.

This rearrangement joins TRBV5-4 to TRBJ2-1; 8 nucleotides align to TRBD2. This CDR3 is 14 amino acids long. V gave up 2 bases and J gave up 9 bases; unmatched junction bases: 7. CDR1 is SGHNT and CDR2 is YYREEE in the germline V gene (reference sequence). CDR3 amino acids: CASSFNSGDGEQFF. The CDR3 coding sequence is TGTGCCAGCAGCTTTAATAGCGGGGACGGTGAGCAGTTCTTC.

The chain recombines TRBV5-4 with TRBJ1-6, with D perhaps TRBD1 (6 bases). Germline V gene data show CDR1 as SGHNT and CDR2 as YYREEE (reference sequence). This CDR3 has 14 residues. The V end lost 4 bases, the J end lost 8 bases, and 13 bases lay between the germline ends. This chain's CDR3 is CASSPTGPDSPLHF. DNA for the CDR3: TGTGCCAGCAGCCCCACAGGGCCCGATTCACCCCTCCACTTT.